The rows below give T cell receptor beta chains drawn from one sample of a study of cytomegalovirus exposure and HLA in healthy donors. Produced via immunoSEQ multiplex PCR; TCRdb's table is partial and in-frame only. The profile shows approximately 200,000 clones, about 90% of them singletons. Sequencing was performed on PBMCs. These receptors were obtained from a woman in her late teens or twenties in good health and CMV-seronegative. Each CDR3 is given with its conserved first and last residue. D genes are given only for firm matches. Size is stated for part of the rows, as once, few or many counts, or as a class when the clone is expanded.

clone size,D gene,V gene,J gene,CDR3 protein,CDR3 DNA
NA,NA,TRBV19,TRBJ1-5,CASSYQGSGQPQHF,TGTGCCAGTAGTTATCAGGGGTCGGGTCAGCCCCAGCATTTT
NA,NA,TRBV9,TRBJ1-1,CASSAPTATLNTEAFF,TGTGCCAGCAGCGCCCCGACAGCAACCCTGAACACTGAAGCTTTCTTT
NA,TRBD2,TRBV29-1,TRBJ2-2,CSVTTSIGPTGELFF,TGCAGCGTTACGACTAGCATCGGCCCCACCGGGGAGCTGTTTTTT
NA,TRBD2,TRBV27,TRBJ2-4,CASGPAGTSGRVKNIQYF,TGTGCCAGCGGCCCGGCCGGGACTAGCGGGAGGGTCAAAAACATTCAGTACTTC
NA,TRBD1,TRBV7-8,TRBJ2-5,CASSIGTGMVETQYF,TGTGCCAGCAGCATCGGGACAGGGATGGTGGAGACCCAGTACTTC
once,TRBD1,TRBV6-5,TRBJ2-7,CASTEGQGNSKQYF,TGTGCCAGCACTGAGGGACAGGGAAATAGTAAGCAGTACTTC
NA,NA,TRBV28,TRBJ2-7,CASQVKGSYEQYF,TGTGCCAGCCAGGTTAAAGGCTCCTACGAGCAGTACTTC
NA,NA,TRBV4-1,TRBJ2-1,CASSQSDSNEQFF,TGCGCCAGCAGCCAATCCGACTCCAATGAGCAGTTCTTC
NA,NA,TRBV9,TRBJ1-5,CASSPGAGEGRNQPQHF,TGTGCCAGCAGCCCAGGGGCAGGTGAGGGACGCAATCAGCCCCAGCATTTT
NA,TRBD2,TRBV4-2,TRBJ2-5,CASSPKIAGPLQETQYF,TGTGCCAGCAGCCCTAAAATAGCGGGACCCCTTCAAGAGACCCAGTACTTC
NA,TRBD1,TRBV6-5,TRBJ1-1,CASSSMDRGGKAFF,TGTGCCAGCAGTTCCATGGACAGGGGAGGTAAAGCTTTCTTT
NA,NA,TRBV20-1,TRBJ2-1,CSASWLGEQFF,TGCAGTGCTAGTTGGCTAGGTGAGCAGTTCTTC
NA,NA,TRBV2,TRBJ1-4,CASSLYRDKLFF,TGTGCCAGCAGCTTATACAGGGATAAACTGTTTTTT
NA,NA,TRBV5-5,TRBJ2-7,CASSFRSGGYEQYF,TGTGCCAGCAGCTTTAGGTCTGGCGGGTACGAGCAGTACTTC
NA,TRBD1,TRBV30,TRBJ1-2,CASRQGLDYGYTF,TGTGCCTCCCGACAGGGGTTGGACTATGGCTACACCTTC
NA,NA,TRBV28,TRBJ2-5,CASSLVGGQTSKETQYF,TGTGCCAGCAGTTTGGTAGGAGGACAGACATCTAAAGAGACCCAGTACTTC
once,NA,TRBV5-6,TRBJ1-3,CASSPAGLSGNTIYF,TGTGCCAGCAGCCCAGCAGGGCTCTCTGGAAACACCATATATTTT
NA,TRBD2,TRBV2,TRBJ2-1,CADTSGRAQFPSNEQFF,TGTGCCGACACTAGCGGGAGGGCCCAGTTCCCCAGCAATGAGCAGTTCTTC
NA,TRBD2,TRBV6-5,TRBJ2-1,CASTPVRSGINEQFF,TGTGCCAGCACCCCGGTAAGGAGCGGGATCAATGAGCAGTTCTTC
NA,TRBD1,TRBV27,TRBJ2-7,CASSLSGGGQGAISREQYF,TGTGCCAGCAGTTTATCTGGTGGGGGACAGGGGGCGATATCTCGCGAGCAGTACTTC
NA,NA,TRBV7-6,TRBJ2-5,CASSQGEAVQETQYF,TGTGCCAGCAGCCAGGGGGAGGCGGTACAAGAGACCCAGTACTTC
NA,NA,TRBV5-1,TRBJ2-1,CASSLGAERDEQFF,TGCGCCAGCAGCTTGGGGGCCGAGCGGGATGAGCAGTTCTTC
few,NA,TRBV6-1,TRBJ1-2,CASSERRGNYGYTF,TGTGCCAGCAGTGAACGCCGGGGAAACTATGGCTACACCTTC
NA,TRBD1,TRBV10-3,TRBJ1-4,CAISDHGTGRTNEKLFF,TGTGCCATCAGTGACCACGGGACAGGGAGGACTAATGAAAAACTGTTTTTT
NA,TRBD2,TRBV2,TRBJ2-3,CACTWAGGYSETDTQYF,TGTGCCTGCACCTGGGCGGGAGGGTATTCGGAGACAGATACGCAGTATTTT
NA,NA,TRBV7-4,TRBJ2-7,CASSFAREQYF,TGTGCCAGCAGCTTTGCGAGGGAGCAGTACTTC
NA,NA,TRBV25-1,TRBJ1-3,CASSEAGQPSGNTIYF,TGTGCCAGCAGTGAAGCCGGACAGCCCTCTGGAAACACCATATATTTT
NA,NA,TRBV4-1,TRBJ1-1,CASSQDLRGFGLEAFF,TGCGCCAGCAGCCAAGATCTTAGGGGTTTTGGTCTAGAAGCTTTCTTT
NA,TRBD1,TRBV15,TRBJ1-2,CATSRVTGNYGYTF,TGTGCCACCAGCAGAGTGACAGGGAACTATGGCTACACCTTC
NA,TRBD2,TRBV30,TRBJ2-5,CAWRPEREGRRETQYF,TGTGCCTGGAGGCCGGAGCGGGAGGGGCGGAGAGAGACCCAGTACTTC
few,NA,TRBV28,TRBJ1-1,CASSNSGVAFF,TGTGCCAGCAGCAATTCAGGGGTAGCTTTCTTT
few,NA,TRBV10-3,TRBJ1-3,CAISERQYWNTIYF,TGTGCCATCAGTGAGAGACAGTATTGGAACACCATATATTTT
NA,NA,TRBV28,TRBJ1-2,CASSSQSLYGYTF,TGTGCCAGCAGTTCACAATCTCTCTATGGCTACACCTTC
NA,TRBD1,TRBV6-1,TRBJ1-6,CASSPGDRGDSPLHF,TGTGCCAGCAGTCCCGGGGACAGGGGGGACTCACCCCTCCACTTT
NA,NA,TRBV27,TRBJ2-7,CASSFEGAYEQYF,TGTGCCAGCAGTTTTGAAGGGGCCTACGAGCAGTACTTC
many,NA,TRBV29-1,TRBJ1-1,CSVTETQGGTEAFF,TGCAGCGTGACAGAAACCCAAGGTGGCACTGAAGCTTTCTTT
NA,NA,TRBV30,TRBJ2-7,CAWRDRFGILGRGYEQYF,TGTGCCTGGAGAGACCGTTTTGGGATCCTAGGTAGGGGATACGAGCAGTACTTC
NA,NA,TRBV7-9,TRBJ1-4,CASSLVIGGAGWEKLFF,TGTGCCAGCAGCTTAGTTATCGGAGGGGCTGGTTGGGAAAAACTGTTTTTT